The clone carrying this T cell receptor beta chain came up a few times. Via MiXCR, TCRdb re-called the 5' RACE reads, giving one row per CDR3 protein. The data show some 43,000 distinct CDR3 sequences, 15% to 20% seen once. The source of the sample is a study of chronic HIV infection and antiretroviral therapy. The sample was peripheral blood. The sequence derives from an adult who had HIV and had not received antiretroviral therapy, or was an uninfected healthy control (not recorded which).

Here the CDR3 reads CASSTRQGNQPQHF. Here the CDR3 DNA reads TGTGCCAGCAGCACTAGACAGGGGAATCAGCCCCAGCATTTT. V and J are TRBV7-2 and TRBJ1-5, with 8 bases matching TRBD1. V lost 5 bases to trimming and J lost 4 bases; unmatched junction nucleotides: 4. The CDR3 extends over 14 amino acids. CDR1 is SGHTA, CDR2 FQGNSA, per germline.